The entry that follows covers one TCR beta chain sequence. Its antigen is as yet unknown. These data originate in a study of cytomegalovirus exposure and HLA in healthy donors. Study-wide results and caveats: A subsequent analysis found that TCR clusters from the first cohort also tended to co-occur in the roughly 120 validation repertoires, with about 93% of cluster scores above 0. It was approximately 170 TCR beta chains that were listed as cytomegalovirus-associated.

Measured with immunoSEQ multiplex PCR; TCRdb has only the in-frame clones, and not every one. The sample contains 170,000 or so clones, 65% to 85% of which appear only once. Per the germline V gene, CDR1 is SGHRS and CDR2 is YFSETQ. J lost 1 base, V lost 6 bases, and 7 bases had no gene match. There are 16 residues in the CDR3. The chain is built from TRBV5-1 and TRBJ2-3; 11 bases are shared with TRBD2. The source material was PBMCs. The origin of this receptor is a woman aged 18-29 years in good health and CMV-seropositive. The CDR3 protein is CASTLETSGGTDTQYF. CDR3 bases: TGCGCCAGCACCTTAGAGACTAGCGGGGGCACAGATACGCAGTATTTT.